There are a few counts of the clone carrying this T cell receptor beta chain. Its cognate antigen is unknown. The ends were cut back, 0 bases at V and 6 bases at J, with 16 bases in the middle. Germline-derived CDR1 and CDR2 are DFQATT and SNEGSKA (reference sequence). The length of the CDR3 is 15 residues. The sample originates from a study of blood T cells in healthy people across ages. Study results and limitations: Using unsorted PBMCs precluded a conclusive naive versus antigen-experienced comparison. TCR beta diversity, measured per million T cells, fell in a roughly linear way with age.

A second roughly 6 to 11 cycle PCR used barcoded and J-beta primers. Using its own MiXCR run on the 5' RACE reads, TCRdb lists one record per CDR3 protein. The table has approximately 900,000 distinct CDR3 sequences, around 48% seen once. The chain uses TRBV20-1 and TRBJ2-3; a possible D gene is TRBD1 (5 bases). The receptor comes from a man aged 25-40 years in good health. Source material: blood. The CDR3 DNA reads as TGCAGTGCTAGAGAAAACCAACGACAGCAGGATACGCAGTATTTT. It translates to CSARENQRQQDTQYF.